The next 17 T cell receptor beta chains were all read from a single sample in a study of blood T cell repertoires in COVID-19. The data were produced by immunoSEQ multiplex PCR, yet TCRdb's version contains in-frame clones alone and is incomplete. The sample has around 120,000 clones; less than 85% are singletons. Sequences were obtained from peripheral blood. The receptors stem from a man under 40 with acute or convalescent COVID-19.

The V call is TRBV18, the J call TRBJ1-3; D ambiguous. CDR3 length equals 17 residues. Germline V CDR1 and CDR2: KGHSH, LQKENI. The V and J ends lost 3 bases and 0 bases respectively, with 15 bases between them. CDR3 residues: CASSPPTLGFSGNTIYF. CDR3 sequence (DNA): TGTGCCAGCTCACCCCCCACACTCGGGTTCTCTGGAAACACCATATATTTT.

This chain links TRBV3-1 (or the pseudogene TRBV3-2) with TRBJ1-1; D is unclear. Germline V lookup: CDR1 LGHDT, CDR2 YNNKEL (reference sequence). V shed 4 bases and J shed 2 bases, with 11 bases lying between them. This CDR3 spans 14 amino acids. In DNA, the CDR3 is TGTGCCAGCAGCCCGATAGATCATAACACTGAAGCTTTCTTT. Translating it yields CASSPIDHNTEAFF.

The rearrangement joins TRBV2 to TRBJ1-2; D not certain. V dropped 6 bases and J dropped 2 bases, with 16 bases sitting between them. CDR1 is SNHLY, CDR2 FYNNEI, per germline. The CDR3 loop spans 15 amino acids. The CDR3 DNA reads TGTGCCAGCAGGGAGGAGGTAGGGAGGAACTATGGCTACACCTTC. Amino acids: CASREEVGRNYGYTF. The variable domain in full, with the rest retrieved from reference TRBV2 and TRBJ1-2, is EPEVTQTPSHQVTQMGQEVILRCVPISNHLYFYWYRQILGQKVEFLVSFYNNEISEKSEIFDDQFSVERPDGSNFTLKIRSTKLEDSAMYFCASREEVGRNYGYTFGSGTRLTVV.

The genes are TRBV9 and TRBJ2-7; 7 bases match TRBD2. There are 13 residues in the CDR3. V lost 6 bases to trimming and J lost 0 bases; unmatched junction nucleotides: 3. CDR1 and CDR2 from the germline V gene are SGDLS and YYNGEE. Here the CDR3 DNA reads TGTGCCAGCATAGCGGGTGACTCCTACGAGCAGTACTTC. This gives the protein CASIAGDSYEQYF.

The chain joins TRBV10-2 to TRBJ2-5, with no clear D. This CDR3 spans 13 amino acids. The germline CDR1 and CDR2 sequences are WSHSY and SAAADI. Trimming pared 3 bases from V and 2 bases from J, leaving 7 bases between. CDR3 sequence reads: CASSESYQETQYF. The CDR3 DNA follows: TGCGCCAGCAGTGAAAGCTATCAAGAGACCCAGTACTTC.

There are a few counts of this clone. This sequence joins TRBV5-1 and TRBJ2-7; D might be TRBD2 (6 bases). V lost 0 bases to trimming and J lost 5 bases, with 12 bases between them. CDR3 length equals 14 residues. CDR1 and CDR2 (germline): SGHRS, YFSETQ. The CDR3 loop is CASSLGDSVDEQYF. CDR3 in DNA: TGCGCCAGCAGCTTGGGGGACTCAGTCGACGAGCAGTACTTC.

The chain recombines TRBV6-2 or TRBV6-3 with TRBJ1-1; 7 bases are a match to TRBD1. In germline, CDR1 is MNHEY, CDR2 SVGEGT. With V trimmed by 5 bases and J by 11 bases, 17 bases remained unmatched. This CDR3 has 15 residues. CDR3 sequence (DNA): TGTGCCAGCAGTACATACATACCACAGAGGGGGCATGCTTTCTTT. It yields the protein CASSTYIPQRGHAFF.

The chain links TRBV7-6 to TRBJ2-7; TRBD2 might be the D (5 bases). CDR1 SGHVS and CDR2 FNYEAQ come from the germline V gene. CDR3 length equals 15 residues. V was clipped by 5 bases and J by 3 bases, with 17 bases between them. The CDR3 bases are TGTGCCAGCAGCACCCCGGTTGGGGAGAGCTACGAGCAGTACGTC. This encodes CASSTPVGESYEQYV.

DNA for the CDR3: TGCGCCAGCAGCCTTAGCGGGAGTAGTGGAGATACGCAGTATTTT. Protein: CASSLSGSSGDTQYF. J is TRBJ2-3 and V is TRBV5-1, with TRBD2 matching 9 bases. V lost 4 bases and J lost 5; bases outside the gene matches: 8. The CDR3 contains 15 residues. Germline V gene sequence: CDR1 SGHRS, CDR2 YFSETQ.

The J gene is TRBJ1-4, the V gene TRBV13, with 11 bases matching TRBD1. The CDR3 has 15 amino acids. Losses at the gene ends were 2 bases for V and 10 bases for J; bases not matched to a gene: 6. Germline lookup yields CDR1 PRHDT and CDR2 FYEKMQ (reference sequence). The CDR3 sequence: CASSLRGQGDRKLFF. The DNA for the CDR3 is TGTGCCAGCAGCTTACGGGGACAGGGGGACCGAAAACTGTTTTTT. Filled out from reference TRBV13 and TRBJ1-4, the complete variable domain reads AAGVIQSPRHLIKEKRETATLKCYPIPRHDTVYWYQQGPGQDPQFLISFYEKMQSDKGSIPDRFSAQQFSDYHSELNMSSLELGDSALYFCASSLRGQGDRKLFFGSGTQLSVL.

The chain is built from TRBV6-5 and TRBJ2-7, with D maybe TRBD1 (5 bases). Per germline, CDR1 MNHEY and CDR2 SVGAGI. Trimming took 6 bases from V and 2 from J, leaving 14 bases between them. This CDR3 comprises 14 residues. The CDR3 sequence is CASRRGRFTYEQYF. CDR3 nucleotide sequence: TGTGCCAGCAGAAGGGGCAGGTTCACCTACGAGCAGTACTTC.

The chain combines TRBV9 with TRBJ2-7, with D possibly matching TRBD2 (5 bases). The CDR3 is 12 residues long. Germline lookup yields CDR1 SGDLS and CDR2 YYNGEE. V was cut by 3 bases and J by 2 bases, with 6 bases left in between. The CDR3 bases are TGTGCCAGCAGCGCCGGGGCCTACGAGCAGTACTTC. Its protein is CASSAGAYEQYF.

This rearrangement joins TRBV7-8 to TRBJ2-3; D might be TRBD1 (6 bases). The ends were cut back, 0 bases at V and 4 bases at J, with 17 bases in the middle. There are 17 residues in the CDR3. Germline V gene lookup returns CDR1 SGHVS and CDR2 FQNEAQ. The CDR3 is CASSLAPPAGVPDTQYF. In nucleotides, the CDR3 is TGTGCCAGCAGCTTAGCCCCACCGGCAGGGGTACCAGATACGCAGTATTTT.

The table lists this clone with a few counts. This rearrangement joins TRBV27 to TRBJ1-2; D unresolved. Germline V CDR1 and CDR2: MNHEY, SMNVEV (reference sequence). This CDR3 is built from 14 residues. Trimming took off 5 bases at V and 4 bases at J, with 14 bases between the two ends. CDR3 DNA sequence: TGTGCCAGCAGTCAATCTACAGAAATCTATGGCTACACCTTC. Amino acids: CASSQSTEIYGYTF.

The genes are TRBV13 and TRBJ2-1; the D gene is possibly TRBD2 (6 bases). CDR3 size: 15 residues. CDR1 is PRHDT, CDR2 FYEKMQ, per germline (reference sequence). Trimming left V 8 bases short and J 7 bases short, with 21 bases between. The CDR3 coding sequence is TGTGCCAGCGCGGGGTCGACCGCATCCGAAAATGAGCAGTTCTTC. This sequence encodes CASAGSTASENEQFF. The full variable domain, rest sourced from reference TRBV13 and TRBJ2-1, is AAGVIQSPRHLIKEKRETATLKCYPIPRHDTVYWYQQGPGQDPQFLISFYEKMQSDKGSIPDRFSAQQFSDYHSELNMSSLELGDSALYFCASAGSTASENEQFFGPGTRLTVL.

The chain is built from TRBV2 and TRBJ2-1; 9 nucleotides line up with TRBD2. This CDR3 comprises 13 residues. The germline gives CDR1 SNHLY, CDR2 FYNNEI. The CDR3 spells CAYASGTHNEQFF. The CDR3 bases are TGTGCATACGCTAGCGGGACCCACAATGAGCAGTTCTTC.

This chain uses TRBV6-5 with TRBJ2-1; perhaps TRBD2 as D (6 bases). Germline V gene lookup returns CDR1 MNHEY and CDR2 SVGAGI. The CDR3 has 15 residues. V was trimmed by 5 bases and J by 4 bases, leaving 15 bases between them. CDR3 nucleotide sequence: TGTGCCAGCAGTCCGACGGGGGTGGGGTACAATGAGCAGTTCTTC. Protein product: CASSPTGVGYNEQFF.